The source of this TCR beta chain is a study of spatial heterogeneity in lung cancer. The study, taken as a whole, reports: Sequencing reached an estimated coverage of tumor T cells that was only roughly 7% for alpha chains and 13% for beta chains. Expanded alpha and beta TCR counts within tumors tracked tumor mutation counts.

This clonotype was detected a few times. Its specificity is unknown. Via MiXCR, TCRdb re-called the 5' RACE reads, giving one row per CDR3 protein. Seen here are around 21,000 distinct CDR3 sequences, over 4% observed once, and the top ten hold about 10%. The time point denotes: sample taken at primary tumor resection. The CDR3 loop spans 16 amino acids. Germline V gene lookup returns CDR1 DFQATT and CDR2 SNEGSKA (reference sequence). Deletions cut 0 bases from V and 2 bases from J, with 14 bases between. This sequence joins TRBV20-1 and TRBJ2-4; tentative D call: TRBD2 (5 bases). The sequence came from a male donor with early-stage non-small cell lung cancer. The source was lung tumor tissue, collected at surgery. The CDR3 nucleotides are TGCAGTGCTAGAGATGGACTTGGGGTAACCAAAAACATTCAGTACTTC. Translation: CSARDGLGVTKNIQYF.